Each of the 27 T cell receptor beta chains below was sequenced from the same sample in a study of OX40 agonist ivuxolimab in advanced cancers. Profiled with immunoSEQ multiplex PCR; TCRdb holds only in-frame clones, not every one. The table lists about 100,000 clones, 70% to 90% of them singletons, with around 6% in the top ten. The source material was CD4+ or CD8+ T cells sorted from blood, sampled in a trial of the OX40 agonist ivuxolimab. The receptors were gathered from an adult with an advanced solid tumor such as melanoma, head and neck, liver or kidney cancer.

This rearrangement joins TRBV20-1 to TRBJ2-1, with D uncertain. The CDR3 loop spans 11 amino acids. V lost 5 bases, J lost 5 bases, and 7 bases lay in between. From germline, CDR1 is DFQATT and CDR2 SNEGSKA (reference sequence). CDR3 sequence (DNA): TGCAGTGCTGTGCCCCACAATGAGCAGTTCTTC. Protein: CSAVPHNEQFF.

The chain links TRBV30 to TRBJ2-3; 7 bases are shared with TRBD2. The CDR3 covers 15 residues. V gave up 2 bases and J gave up 8 bases; unmatched junction bases: 13. Germline-derived CDR1 and CDR2 are GTSNPN and SVGIG (reference sequence). In DNA, the CDR3 is TGTGCCTGGAGTCGGGGGGAGGGCCGGGCCGTTACGCAGTATTTT. It yields the protein CAWSRGEGRAVTQYF.

This chain links TRBV5-4 with TRBJ2-3; possibly TRBD1 for D (5 bases). Germline V gene lookup returns CDR1 SGHNT and CDR2 YYREEE (reference sequence). The CDR3 runs 13 residues. Trimming left V 0 bases short and J 6 bases short, with 8 bases between. The CDR3: CASSLAGLDTQYF. The CDR3 DNA reads TGTGCCAGCAGCTTGGCAGGGTTGGATACGCAGTATTTT.

The CDR3 spells CASSLLGPNTEAFF. CDR3 nucleotides: TGTGCCAGCAGCTTATTGGGCCCTAACACTGAAGCTTTCTTT. The chain uses TRBV7-2 and TRBJ1-1; D gene ambiguous. This CDR3 is built from 14 residues. V was pared by 2 bases and J by 2 bases, with 9 bases between. CDR1 is SGHTA and CDR2 is FQGNSA in the germline V gene. Drawing the rest from reference TRBV7-2 and TRBJ1-1, the complete variable domain is GAGVSQSPSNKVTEKGKDVELRCDPISGHTALYWYRQSLGQGLEFLIYFQGNSAPDKSGLPSDRFSAERTGGSVSTLTIQRTQQEDSAVYLCASSLLGPNTEAFFGQGTRLTVV.

The chain carries TRBV30 and TRBJ2-3, with D hard to call. CDR3 length: 14 amino acids. Trimming removed 0 bases at V and 0 bases at J, with 7 bases between. The germline V gene has CDR1 GTSNPN and CDR2 SVGIG (reference sequence). CDR3 region: CAWSVGQSTDTQYF. The CDR3 nucleotides read TGTGCCTGGAGTGTCGGGCAGAGCACAGATACGCAGTATTTT.

V gene TRBV9 combines with J gene TRBJ1-2; D possibly corresponds to TRBD1 (6 bases). This CDR3 is built from 14 residues. The germline CDR1 and CDR2 sequences are SGDLS and YYNGEE. V was cut by 1 base and J by 8 bases, with 15 bases left in between. In DNA, the CDR3 is TGTGCCAGCAGCGTACAGGGGACAATAGCCGGCTACACCTTC. Its translation: CASSVQGTIAGYTF.

Remarks on this clone: Other DNA sequences in this sample translate to the same CDR3. This chain links TRBV5-1 with TRBJ2-5, with a tentative D call TRBD2 (6 bases). The germline V and J ends were trimmed by 4 bases and 5 bases, with 12 bases remaining between them. This CDR3 has 13 amino acids. Looked up from germline, CDR1 is SGHRS and CDR2 is YFSETQ. CDR3 amino acids: CASSPEGGETQYF. CDR3 DNA: TGCGCCAGCAGCCCCGAAGGAGGGGAGACCCAGTACTTC.

This clone was seen a few times. The rearrangement joins TRBV14 to TRBJ1-1; the D is unclear. This CDR3 spans 15 amino acids. Germline V CDR1 and CDR2: SGHDN, FVKESK. Trimming shortened V by 0 bases and J by 11 bases, and 19 bases separated the two germline ends. CDR3 bases: TGTGCCAGCAGCCAAGATGGACTTCCGAGGAGGGTGGCTTTCTTT. It encodes CASSQDGLPRRVAFF. The variable domain in full, with the rest retrieved from reference TRBV14 and TRBJ1-1, is EAGVTQFPSHSVIEKGQTVTLRCDPISGHDNLYWYRRVMGKEIKFLLHFVKESKQDESGMPNNRFLAERTGGTYSTLKVQPAELEDSGVYFCASSQDGLPRRVAFFGQGTRLTVV.

The gene calls are TRBV9 and TRBJ2-1, with 11 bases identical to TRBD2. Germline CDR1 and CDR2: SGDLS and YYNGEE. With V trimmed by 0 bases and J by 4 bases, 6 bases remained unmatched. The CDR3 is 17 amino acids. The CDR3 region has the DNA TGTGCCAGCAGCGTAGTGGTCGGGACTAGCGGATACAATGAGCAGTTCTTC. As protein: CASSVVVGTSGYNEQFF.

This chain connects TRBV7-9 to TRBJ2-4; D is ambiguous. The length of the CDR3 is 14 residues. Germline V gives CDR1 SEHNR, CDR2 FQNEAQ (reference sequence). Between the trimmed V and J ends, which lost 5 bases and 0 bases, there was a span of 8 bases. This CDR3 reads CASSPEVAKNIQYF. The CDR3 region has the DNA TGTGCCAGCAGCCCCGAGGTAGCCAAAAACATTCAGTACTTC. The full variable domain, completed using reference TRBV7-9 and TRBJ2-4, is DTGVSQNPRHKITKRGQNVTFRCDPISEHNRLYWYRQTLGQGPEFLTYFQNEAQLEKSRLLSDRFSAERPKGSFSTLEIQRTEQGDSAMYLCASSPEVAKNIQYFGAGTRLSVL.

V is TRBV30 and J is TRBJ1-4, with D maybe TRBD1 (6 bases). V was shortened by 1 base and J by 8 bases, with 8 bases between the two germline ends. This CDR3 region has 12 residues. Germline CDR1 GTSNPN, CDR2 SVGIG (reference sequence). The CDR3 sequence: CAWSGTEEKLFF. Written as DNA, the CDR3 is TGTGCCTGGAGTGGGACAGAGGAAAAACTGTTTTTT.

This sequence joins TRBV14 and TRBJ1-2; D is ambiguous. V lost 1 base, J lost 4 bases, and 7 bases lay in between. Germline assignment: CDR1 SGHDN and CDR2 FVKESK. This CDR3 has 13 residues. The DNA for the CDR3 is TGTGCCAGCAGCCAAGCCGGGAGCTATGGCTACACCTTC. Protein sequence: CASSQAGSYGYTF.

The V call is TRBV13, the J call TRBJ2-3; 8 nucleotides agree with TRBD1. CDR1 and CDR2 (germline): PRHDT, FYEKMQ (reference sequence). Trimming removed 6 bases from V and 4 bases from J; junction bases left unmatched: 9. The CDR3 sequence is 15 residues long. The CDR3, as DNA: TGTGCCAGCAGGTCAGGGGCAGGGGGCCCAGATACGCAGTATTTT. This sequence encodes CASRSGAGGPDTQYF.

V and J are TRBV6-5 and TRBJ1-2; 11 bases align to TRBD1. Per the germline V gene, CDR1 is MNHEY and CDR2 is SVGAGI. This CDR3 has 15 amino acids. V gave up 0 bases and J gave up 3 bases; unmatched junction bases: 0. The CDR3 bases are TGTGCCAGCAGTTACTCGGGACAGGGGGACTATGGCTACACCTTC. As protein: CASSYSGQGDYGYTF.

In this sample, this clone turned up once. The chain joins TRBV7-2 to TRBJ2-7; 7 nucleotides agree with TRBD2. The CDR3 spans 14 residues. J lost 7 bases, V lost 1 base, and 7 bases had no gene match. Germline CDR1 reads SGHTA; CDR2 reads FQGNSA. CDR3 DNA sequence: TGTGCCAGCAGCTTAGTGGCGGGAGCGGAGGAGCAGTACTTC. The encoded protein is CASSLVAGAEEQYF.

This chain links TRBV6-5 with TRBJ1-1, with TRBD1 identical over 7 bases. The germline gives CDR1 MNHEY, CDR2 SVGAGI. This CDR3 region has 13 residues. With 5 bases clipped from V and 1 base from J, the junction kept 1 base outside the gene matches. This CDR3 is CASSRQGNTEAFF. The CDR3 bases are TGTGCCAGCAGTCGACAGGGGAACACTGAAGCTTTCTTT.

This chain joins TRBV7-2 and TRBJ1-5; D gene uncertain. Trimming left V 5 bases short and J 4 bases short, with 6 bases between. Germline V lookup: CDR1 SGHTA, CDR2 FQGNSA. This CDR3 spans 12 amino acids. In nucleotides, the CDR3 is TGTGCCAGCAGCGCCCCTAATCAGCCCCAGCATTTT. Residues: CASSAPNQPQHF.

The J gene is TRBJ1-2, the V gene TRBV5-1; no definite D call. V was pared by 4 bases and J by 1 base, with 5 bases between. Germline V CDR1 and CDR2: SGHRS, YFSETQ. The CDR3 length is 12 residues. The CDR3 DNA follows: TGCGCCAGCAGCAAGAGTAACTATGGCTACACCTTC. It yields the protein CASSKSNYGYTF.

J is TRBJ2-3 and V is TRBV18, with D unresolved. V was trimmed by 1 base and J by 0 bases, leaving 5 bases between them. The CDR3 is 14 residues long. From germline, CDR1 is KGHSH and CDR2 LQKENI. The CDR3 is CASSPRSSTDTQYF. CDR3 nucleotides: TGTGCCAGCTCACCACGGTCTAGCACAGATACGCAGTATTTT.

The chain carries TRBV9 and TRBJ2-4; D remains unclear. In germline, CDR1 is SGDLS, CDR2 YYNGEE. V was clipped by 4 bases and J by 6 bases, with 11 bases between them. This CDR3 contains 13 residues. CDR3 nucleotide sequence: TGTGCCAGCAGCCCCCGGACCATAAACATTCAGTACTTC. Amino acids: CASSPRTINIQYF.

The chain recombines TRBV18 with TRBJ1-6, with 7 bases lining up with TRBD1. V lost 6 bases and J lost 6; bases outside the gene matches: 8. The germline V gene encodes CDR1 KGHSH and CDR2 LQKENI. The CDR3 consists of 15 residues. The CDR3 DNA sequence: TGTGCCAGCTCCCCGGGGGGACAGATTAATTCACCCCTCCACTTT. Its protein product is CASSPGGQINSPLHF.

V and J are TRBV2 and TRBJ1-5, with 7 positions matching TRBD1. This CDR3 comprises 15 residues. V dropped 3 bases and J dropped 5; count of bases not matched to a gene: 7. Germline CDR1 SNHLY, CDR2 FYNNEI. This chain's CDR3 is CASSDGRGIHQPQHF. CDR3 nucleotide sequence: TGTGCCAGCAGTGATGGCAGGGGGATACATCAGCCCCAGCATTTT.

This rearrangement joins TRBV4-2 to TRBJ2-7; TRBD1 matches at 11 bases. V dropped 0 bases and J dropped 3; count of bases not matched to a gene: 4. The CDR3 extends over 16 amino acids. Germline V CDR1 and CDR2: LGHNA, YNFKEQ. The CDR3 sequence: CASSQETGTGGYEQYF. CDR3 sequence (DNA): TGTGCCAGCAGCCAAGAGACCGGGACAGGGGGCTACGAGCAGTACTTC.

This chain connects TRBV6-5 to TRBJ1-1; no firm D call. Trimming removed 2 bases from V and 9 bases from J, with 10 bases in between. This CDR3 region has 12 residues. Germline values: CDR1 MNHEY, CDR2 SVGAGI. In nucleotides, the CDR3 is TGTGCCAGCAGTTACGACGGCAGCCAAGCTTTCTTT. This gives the protein CASSYDGSQAFF.

The chain carries TRBV2 and TRBJ2-7; 7 bases align to TRBD1. Per germline, CDR1 SNHLY and CDR2 FYNNEI. The trim removed 8 bases at V and 5 bases at J, leaving 9 bases unmatched. CDR3 length: 13 residues. The CDR3 loop is CASQTGSLNEQYF. As DNA, the CDR3 is TGTGCCAGCCAGACAGGGTCTTTGAACGAGCAGTACTTC.

V and J are TRBV30 and TRBJ1-5; no clear D gene. The CDR3 contains 14 residues. Trimming took off 2 bases at V and 5 bases at J, with 13 bases between the two ends. Germline assignment: CDR1 GTSNPN and CDR2 SVGIG (reference sequence). CDR3 coding DNA: TGTGCCTGGAGTTTTGGTGGGAGTGATCAGCCCCAGCATTTT. This translates into CAWSFGGSDQPQHF.

In its sample, this clone was seen once. The V and J genes are TRBV6-1 and TRBJ1-2, with D tentatively TRBD1 (6 bases). The CDR3 loop spans 14 amino acids. With 1 base removed from V and 4 bases from J, the gap between germline ends came to 10 bases. Germline values: CDR1 MNHNS, CDR2 SASEGT. CDR3 coding DNA: TGTGCCAGCAGTGAAGGGACAGTACTCTATGGCTACACCTTC. Translated: CASSEGTVLYGYTF.